These T cell receptor beta chains were read from a single sample in a study of T cells in Graves' hyperthyroidism and ophthalmopathy. MiXCR was run by TCRdb on the multiplex PCR reads, yielding one entry per CDR3 protein. The sample carries about 52,000 distinct CDR3 sequences, approximately 48% recorded once. Sequences were obtained from blood. The receptor set was obtained from a woman between 50 and 59 years old with Graves' ophthalmopathy. Each CDR3 is given with its conserved first and last residue.

TRBV7-2	TRBJ2-2	CASSNTRRILDLNAGELFF
TRBV20-1	TRBJ2-5	CSAKGTSGETEEETQYF
TRBV5-1	TRBJ2-5	CASSTGGQETQYF
TRBV10-2	TRBJ2-5	CASSEGTGETQYF
TRBV4-1	TRBJ2-7	CASSQVGGEQYF
TRBV7-9	TRBJ1-2	CASSSPTAPANYGYTF
TRBV20-1	TRBJ2-5	CSARAHTF
TRBV7-6	TRBJ1-4	CASSLDRGLNEKLFF
TRBV2	TRBJ2-1	CASSTGADYHEQVF
TRBV15	TRBJ1-5	CATSRDKGQPQHF
TRBV24-1	TRBJ2-1	CATSAGRLDHNEQFF
TRBV7-8	TRBJ1-2	CASSSGQGGYTF
TRBV9	TRBJ1-2	CASRAGTGGFGYTF
TRBV2	TRBJ1-2	CASSGQVYMDGYTF
TRBV20-1	TRBJ2-7	CSACGTSQTYEQYF
TRBV18	TRBJ2-6	CASSPRSGDTGANVLTF
TRBV9	TRBJ2-2	CASSVPYESGELFF
TRBV29-1	TRBJ2-7	CSVDASGRGYEQYF
TRBV7-6	TRBJ2-7	CASSQVDEQYF
TRBV9	TRBJ2-1	CASSLGQGAYNEQFF
TRBV2	TRBJ1-6	CASSGTGADSPLHF
TRBV5-1	TRBJ2-5	CASGQGLAGGGETQYF
TRBV24-1	TRBJ2-2	CATSDFPGELFF
TRBV4-1	TRBJ2-6	CASSQGGTSGANVLAF
TRBV11-2	TRBJ2-6	CASSLAGANVLTF
TRBV5-6	TRBJ1-1	CASSGPGENTEAFF
TRBV7-3	TRBJ2-3	CASSLTGGTDTQYF
TRBV7-3	TRBJ2-1	CAWSVLAGENEQFF
TRBV19	TRBJ1-2	CASKVSGESYGYTF
TRBV20-1	TRBJ2-1	CSARMGSGRVHEQFF
TRBV2	TRBJ2-5	CASSEIGRETQYF
TRBV14	TRBJ2-3	CASSTTGPDTQYF
TRBV7-9	TRBJ2-3	CARTGGSTDTQYF
TRBV12-3/TRBV12-4	TRBJ2-3	CASSTDTQYF
TRBV19	TRBJ2-7	CASSIWVAGGAYEQYF